A selection of T cell receptor beta chains follows, all from one sample in a study of vaccination and CD4 T cells after COVID-19. TCRdb reanalysed the PCR reads using MiXCR and keeps one entry per CDR3 protein. The sample lists 1,800 or so distinct CDR3 sequences, about three fifths occurring once. Antigens for these TCRs are unknown. Sample: CD4+ T cells from blood, cultured in vitro. The receptor set was obtained from a human donor in good health. Both conserved end residues are part of each CDR3. The D gene is left open where the match is weak. Expanded clones are given a class, and other clones once, few, many or no size at all.

V gene	J gene	clone size	D gene	CDR3 DNA	CDR3 protein
TRBV4-1	TRBJ2-3	-	-	TGCGCCAGCAGCTCACAGGGGGGGACCACAGATACGCAGTATTTT	CASSSQGGTTDTQYF
TRBV7-2	TRBJ2-5	-	TRBD1	TGTGCCAGCAGCCCGGACAGGGTAAGAGAGACCCAGTACTTC	CASSPDRVRETQYF
TRBV28	TRBJ1-5	-	TRBD1	TGTGCCACCGTGACTGGACAGGGAGGTTATTATAATCAGCCCCAGCATTTT	CATVTGQGGYYNQPQHF
TRBV20-1	TRBJ1-2	-	-	TGCAGTGCTAGGGGGGCCCGGGAGTACTATGGCTACACCTTC	CSARGAREYYGYTF
TRBV7-2	TRBJ1-6	-	-	TGTGCCACCGGGACATATAATTCACCCCTCCACTTT	CATGTYNSPLHF
TRBV21-1	TRBJ2-2	once	-	TGTGCCAGCAGCAAGACTAGCGCGAACACCGGGGAGCTGTTTTTT	CASSKTSANTGELFF
TRBV18	TRBJ2-5	once	TRBD2	TGTGCCAGCTCACCAAACCTAGCGGGAGCTCAAGAGACCCAGTACTTC	CASSPNLAGAQETQYF
TRBV30	TRBJ1-5	once	-	TGTGCCTGGAGTGTAGGGGCAGAAGATCAGCCCCAGCATTTT	CAWSVGAEDQPQHF
TRBV11-3	TRBJ2-5	few	TRBD1	TGTGCCAGCAGCCAGGACAGGGGAGAGACCCAGTACTTC	CASSQDRGETQYF
TRBV20-1	TRBJ1-5	few	-	TGCAGTGCTAGAGACCACGGCAATCAGCCCCAGCATTTT	CSARDHGNQPQHF
TRBV19	TRBJ1-2	-	-	TGTGCCAGTAGTATAGAAGAACCTTACTATGGCTACACCTTC	CASSIEEPYYGYTF
TRBV7-8	TRBJ2-5	-	TRBD1	TGTGCCAGCAGCTTCACTCGGACAGGGGAAGAGACCCAGTACTTC	CASSFTRTGEETQYF
TRBV28	TRBJ1-1	-	TRBD1	TGTGCCAGCAGCTCCACCCAACAGGGGGCGGTAACTGAAGCTTTCTTT	CASSSTQQGAVTEAFF
TRBV27	TRBJ2-5	few	-	TGTGCCAGCAGTACCCGAACCCGACAAGAGACCCAGTACTTC	CASSTRTRQETQYF
TRBV30	TRBJ2-7	once	TRBD2	TGTGCCTGGAGAGGAGAGGGCCAGCGGGGGGGCTTCAACGAGCAGTACTTC	CAWRGEGQRGGFNEQYF
TRBV11-2	TRBJ2-7	-	-	TGTGCCAGCAGCTCCTACGAGCAGTACTTC	CASSSYEQYF
TRBV15	TRBJ2-7	-	TRBD1	TGTGCCACCAGCGATGAGTTTACCGGGACAGGCTCCTACGAGCAGTACTTC	CATSDEFTGTGSYEQYF
TRBV20-1	TRBJ1-1	-	-	TGCAGTGCTAGAGATTATAGACGGGCGAACACTGAAGCTTTCTTT	CSARDYRRANTEAFF
TRBV28	TRBJ1-1	-	-	TGTGCCAGCAGTTTATTCGGAGGGAAGGAAGCTTTCTTT	CASSLFGGKEAFF
TRBV6-1	TRBJ2-2	-	TRBD2	TGTGCCAGCGGGAGGGAGGGAGGGCTGTTTTTT	CASGREGGLFF
TRBV2	TRBJ2-3	-	TRBD1	TGTGCCAGCAAGGAGACAGGGTCCACAGATACGCAGTATTTT	CASKETGSTDTQYF
TRBV6-1	TRBJ1-2	-	TRBD1	TGTGCCAGCAGTCGCCAGCCCCGAGGACAGGGTGGCTACACCTTC	CASSRQPRGQGGYTF
TRBV7-3	TRBJ2-2	few	-	TGTGCCAGCAGCTTAATAGGAGGTGTATCGGCCGGGGAGCTGTTTTTT	CASSLIGGVSAGELFF
TRBV6-5	TRBJ2-5	few	TRBD1	TGTGCCAGCAGTTACCGACAGGGTCCTCAGCAAGAGACCCAGTACTTC	CASSYRQGPQQETQYF
TRBV6-1	TRBJ1-1	-	TRBD1	TGTGCCAGCAGCCGCGACAGGGGCATGAACACTGAAGCTTTCTTT	CASSRDRGMNTEAFF
TRBV2	TRBJ1-5	-	-	TGTGCCAGTACACAGGAACACAATCAGCCCCAGCATTTT	CASTQEHNQPQHF
TRBV20-1	TRBJ1-1	-	-	TGCAGTGCTCCAAGGAACACTGAAGCTTTCTTT	CSAPRNTEAFF
TRBV29-1	TRBJ2-1	-	-	TGCAGCGTGGGGCAGTTGGGCAATGAGCAGTTCTTC	CSVGQLGNEQFF
TRBV24-1	TRBJ2-1	-	TRBD1	TGTGCCACCAGTGATTTGGGGACAGCCAATGAGCAGTTCTTC	CATSDLGTANEQFF
TRBV19	TRBJ1-2	-	-	TGTGCCAGTAGTATAAGGTCCGGGGATGGCTACACCTTC	CASSIRSGDGYTF
TRBV29-1	TRBJ1-2	-	-	TGCACCTTCTTCGATCAGCGTGGATTTGGCTACACCTTC	CTFFDQRGFGYTF
TRBV7-9	TRBJ1-2	-	-	TGTGCCAGCAGCCCCATCCGGGGCCATGGCTACACCTTC	CASSPIRGHGYTF
TRBV2	TRBJ1-1	-	-	TGTGCCAGCAGTGACCCCGCCCTCACCGAGAAAGCTTTCTTT	CASSDPALTEKAFF
TRBV6-1	TRBJ1-2	few	-	TGTGCCAGCAGGCAACACGGGGGGGATTTCAACTATGGCTACACCTTC	CASRQHGGDFNYGYTF
TRBV7-2	TRBJ1-6	-	-	TGTGCCAGCAGCTTAATCGTCCATCCAAATTCACCCCTCCACTTT	CASSLIVHPNSPLHF
TRBV15	TRBJ1-6	-	-	TGTGCCACCAGCAGAGTTGGCAGAAATTCACCCCTCCACTTT	CATSRVGRNSPLHF
TRBV20-1	TRBJ1-4	-	TRBD1	TGCAGTGCTAGTCACCCGGGACAGGGGGATGAAAAACTGTTTTTT	CSASHPGQGDEKLFF
TRBV6-2/TRBV6-3	TRBJ2-5	once	-	TGTGCCAGCAGCGGGACGGCTTGGCGGAGGACCCAGTACTTC	CASSGTAWRRTQYF
TRBV2	TRBJ1-1	-	-	TGTGCCAGCAGCGGGAGGCCGAACACTGAAGCTTTCTTT	CASSGRPNTEAFF
TRBV24-1	TRBJ2-3	few	-	TGTGCCACCAGTGATAAATGGGGGGGCGCTGGGGATACGCAGTATTTT	CATSDKWGGAGDTQYF
TRBV20-1	TRBJ2-3	-	TRBD1	TGCAGTGCGCAACACCCGGGGACAGGGGGCACAGATACGCAGTATTTT	CSAQHPGTGGTDTQYF
TRBV7-3	TRBJ1-2	few	TRBD1	TGTGCCAGCAGCTTGAGACAGGGGGCGATCCATGGCTACACCTTC	CASSLRQGAIHGYTF
TRBV27	TRBJ1-1	few	TRBD1	TGTGCCAGCAGTTTCTCTCGTGGGAACAGGGGGAAGACTGAAGCTTTCTTT	CASSFSRGNRGKTEAFF
TRBV6-1	TRBJ2-2	-	-	TGTGCCAGCAGGCCATATGGGGGGAACACCGGGGAGCTGTTTTTT	CASRPYGGNTGELFF
TRBV6-1	TRBJ1-2	-	-	TGTGCCAGCAGTCCTGACAGAGCTAACTATGGCTACACCTTC	CASSPDRANYGYTF
TRBV7-9	TRBJ2-3	-	TRBD1	TGTGCCAGCAGCTTCGGGACAGGGAGCACAGATACGCAGTATTTT	CASSFGTGSTDTQYF
TRBV2	TRBJ1-6	once	-	TGTGCCAGCAGTGAAAGTGGGGGTAGGGCCAATTCACCCCTCCACTTT	CASSESGGRANSPLHF